These T cell receptor beta chains were read from a single sample in a study of identical twins. TCRdb ran MiXCR on the 5' RACE reads and lists one entry per CDR3 protein. The sample contains around 500,000 distinct CDR3 sequences, 14% of which appear only once. The data were also submitted as part of a second study, on yellow fever vaccine responses in identical twins.

The sample taken for sequencing was CD4+ T cells sorted from blood. The receptors originated from a woman aged 18 to 35 in good health. Both conserved end residues are part of each CDR3. The order of the fields is J gene, clone size, D gene, V gene, CDR3 DNA, CDR3 protein. A D gene is named only where the DNA matches it firmly. Only part of the rows carry a size: once, few, many, or a class if the clone is expanded.

>TRBJ1-6|.|.|TRBV18
TGTGCCAGCTCACCAGATAATAGCGGTTCACCCCTCCACTTT
CASSPDNSGSPLHF
>TRBJ1-2|few|TRBD1|TRBV28
TGTGCCAGCACCTCGGTCGGGACAGGGCGTGGCTACACCTTC
CASTSVGTGRGYTF
>TRBJ2-3|few|TRBD2|TRBV6-1
TGTGCCAGCAGAGCGGGGGGGCCGATAGATACGCAGTATTTT
CASRAGGPIDTQYF
>TRBJ1-1|few|.|TRBV5-1
TGCGCCAGCAGCAAACAACAGGGAACTGAAGCTTTCTTT
CASSKQQGTEAFF
>TRBJ2-3|.|.|TRBV7-6
TGTGCCAGCAGCTTAGACAGACAGTTAGTAACAGATACGCAGTATTTT
CASSLDRQLVTDTQYF
>TRBJ2-3|.|TRBD2|TRBV19
TGTGCCAGCGGGACTAGCGGGAGCGGGACAGATACGCAGTATTTT
CASGTSGSGTDTQYF
>TRBJ2-7|few|.|TRBV20-1
TGCAGTGCTAGAGCGGGGGACAAGCCCTACGAGCAGTACTTC
CSARAGDKPYEQYF
>TRBJ2-7|.|.|TRBV7-2
TGTGCCAGCAGCTCCCCAGGGCTTACCAGCTCCTACGAGCAGTACTTC
CASSSPGLTSSYEQYF
>TRBJ2-6|.|.|TRBV20-1
TGCAGTGCGAGGGTGGGCTTCTCTGGGGCCAACGTCCTGACTTTC
CSARVGFSGANVLTF
>TRBJ2-1|many|TRBD2|TRBV28
TGTGCCAGCAGTTTACCCAGACTAGCGGGAGGCGATGAGCAGTTCTTC
CASSLPRLAGGDEQFF
>TRBJ2-1|.|.|TRBV19
TGTGCCAGTAGTATCCGGCCCCTACCGAATGAGCAGTTCTTC
CASSIRPLPNEQFF
>TRBJ2-5|.|.|TRBV10-3
TGTGCCATCACCGTTGATGGGTCCCAAGAGACCCAGTACTTC
CAITVDGSQETQYF
>TRBJ2-7|.|.|TRBV5-1
TGCGCCAGCAGCCCGAACGACGGGCTGGGGGAGCAGTACTTC
CASSPNDGLGEQYF
>TRBJ2-5|.|.|TRBV28
TGTGCCAGCAGTCCCATTCCGGGCCGGCAAGAGACCCAGTACTTC
CASSPIPGRQETQYF
>TRBJ1-6|.|.|TRBV20-1
TGCAGTGCTATGGGGGAAGTGGGTTCACCCCTCCACTTT
CSAMGEVGSPLHF
>TRBJ2-3|.|TRBD2|TRBV11-2
TGTGCCAGCAGTCGGGGGAGCGGGGTTTCCGATACGCAGTATTTT
CASSRGSGVSDTQYF
>TRBJ2-4|many|.|TRBV28
TGTGCCAGCAGTTTAATCCGGGGCCAACTAGCCAAAAACATTCAGTACTTC
CASSLIRGQLAKNIQYF
>TRBJ2-5|few|TRBD2|TRBV28
TGTGCCAGCACTTTAAGGGCTAGCGGGGGGGCCGCGACCCAGTACTTC
CASTLRASGGAATQYF
>TRBJ1-2|few|.|TRBV2
TGTGCCAGCAGTGAGAGGGGTGTCATATCGGGCTACACCTTC
CASSERGVISGYTF
>TRBJ2-7|few|.|TRBV5-1
TGCGCCAGCTGTCGACAGGCCGGCTACGAGCAGTACTTC
CASCRQAGYEQYF